Sequencing of this TCR beta chain was carried out in a study of blood T cell repertoires in COVID-19. On the study more broadly: Samples of COVID-19 (acute and convalescent) were obtained from the United States, Italy and Spain.

This CDR3 is 15 amino acids long. Trimming pared 7 bases from V and 0 bases from J, leaving 10 bases between. The germline V gene encodes CDR1 MNHEY and CDR2 SVGAGI. Profiling relied on immunoSEQ multiplex PCR, and the TCRdb table lists in-frame clones only, not all of them. The sample lists over 35,000 clones, roughly nine tenths occurring once. What was sequenced was peripheral blood. The sequence came from a man aged 45-65 years with active COVID-19. The chain couples TRBV6-5 to TRBJ2-6, with a possible D match to TRBD2 (6 bases). Here the CDR3 reads CASNVGGSGANVLTF. CDR3 DNA: TGTGCCAGCAATGTGGGAGGCTCTGGGGCCAACGTCCTGACTTTC.